The 2 T cell receptor beta chains below all came from one sample that was sequenced in a study of blood T cell repertoires in COVID-19. Using immunoSEQ multiplex PCR, the repertoire was profiled, and TCRdb retains in-frame clones only, with some absent. The sample yields roughly 380,000 clones, about nine tenths seen once. The source material was PBMCs or T cells enriched from blood (not recorded which). Receptors were obtained from a woman between 25 and 40 years old who had been exposed to COVID-19.

This chain connects TRBV30 to TRBJ2-6, with 9 nucleotides matching TRBD1. There are 18 residues in the CDR3. V shed 2 bases, J shed 4 bases, and the junction held 12 bases outside the gene matches. The V gene's germline CDR1 is GTSNPN and CDR2 SVGIG (reference sequence). CDR3 protein: CAWSLLRDRETGANVLTF. CDR3 bases: TGTGCCTGGAGTCTTCTCCGGGACAGGGAAACAGGGGCCAACGTCCTGACTTTC.

The V and J genes are TRBV27 and TRBJ2-7; the D gene is possibly TRBD2 (5 bases). CDR3 length: 15 amino acids. Trimming took off 5 bases at V and 2 bases at J, with 16 bases between the two ends. From germline, CDR1 is MNHEY and CDR2 SMNVEV (reference sequence). The CDR3 protein is CASSEGSPSAYEQYF. CDR3 nucleotide sequence: TGTGCCAGCAGTGAGGGAAGTCCATCCGCCTACGAGCAGTACTTC.